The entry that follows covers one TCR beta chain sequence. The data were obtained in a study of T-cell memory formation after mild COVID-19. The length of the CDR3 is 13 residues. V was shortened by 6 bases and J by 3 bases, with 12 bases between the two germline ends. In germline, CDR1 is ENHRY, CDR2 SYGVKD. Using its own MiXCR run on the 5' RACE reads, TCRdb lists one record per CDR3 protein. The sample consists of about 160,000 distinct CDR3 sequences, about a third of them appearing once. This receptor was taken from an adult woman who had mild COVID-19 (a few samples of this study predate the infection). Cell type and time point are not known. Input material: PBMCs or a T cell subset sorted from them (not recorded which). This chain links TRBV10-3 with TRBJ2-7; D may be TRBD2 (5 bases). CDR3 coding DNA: TGTGCCATCAGGGCAGACGGGATCTACGAGCAGTACTTC. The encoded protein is CAIRADGIYEQYF.